What follows is one TCR beta chain and its context. The antigen is not known. The data were taken from a study of cytomegalovirus exposure and HLA in healthy donors. Study in general: Early released data had about 80 million unique TCRs, all coming from HLA-typed donors.

CDR3 length: 15 residues. Trimming cost V 6 bases and J 5 bases; bases outside gene matches: 7. The germline V gene has CDR1 MNHNS and CDR2 SASEGT. It was with 60 Vbeta and 13 Jbeta primers that the PCR ran. Assay: immunoSEQ multiplex PCR; the TCRdb copy retains only in-frame clones and omits some. This sample has about 150,000 clones, with 73% found just once. General observations from the study: Several top significant clusters appeared, in a later analysis, to be linked to common viral pathogens. Generally TCR sequences proved uncommon, though certain public TCRs appeared in numerous donors.

The receptor was derived from a young woman in good health and CMV-seronegative. The sequenced sample consisted of PBMCs. This chain links TRBV6-1 with TRBJ1-5, with TRBD1 matching over 10 bases. CDR3 sequence: CASRRMDRGDQPQHF. CDR3 in DNA: TGTGCCAGCAGACGAATGGACAGGGGGGATCAGCCCCAGCATTTT.